This TCR beta chain stems from a study of regulatory T cells in long-lasting Graves disease. Study context: Patients met the persistent Graves' disease definition after over 5 years of antithyroid drugs with positive TSH receptor antibodies. Whole-study results and caveats: Comparison showed that persistent patients shared more public clonotypes (roughly 2,700) than new patients (over 950). Peripheral blood, not thyroid tissue, was the sole material studied. TRBV28, TRBJ1-2 and TRBJ2-5 emerged as the favored segments in persistent disease.

This clonotype was seen only a few times. No antigen is known for it. J was trimmed by 9 bases and V by 3 bases; bases with no gene match: 3. Per the germline V gene, CDR1 is SGHTA and CDR2 is FQGNSA. This CDR3 has 13 amino acids. Regarding time point: persistent/refractory GD, antithyroid drugs over 5 years with positive TRAb. RNA isolated from PBMCs was used to make the TCR library. iRepertoire HTBI primers and Arm-PCR of CDR3 regions built TCR beta libraries. TCRdb passed the multiplex PCR reads through MiXCR, listing each CDR3 protein once. This sample has roughly 400,000 distinct CDR3 sequences, with less than 25% found just once.

The sequence was obtained from a female donor with Graves disease. The rearrangement joins TRBV7-2 to TRBJ1-4; 8 positions match TRBD1. The source was peripheral blood mononuclear cells (PBMCs), collected when the disease was refractory, from a patient treated with antithyroid drugs. This chain's CDR3 is CASSFRQGQKLFF. For the CDR3, the DNA is TGTGCCAGCAGCTTCAGACAGGGGCAAAAACTGTTTTTT.